Listed below are T cell receptor beta chains from one sample, sequenced in a study of early T cells in non-severe SARS-CoV-2 infection. One entry per CDR3 protein, called by TCRdb with MiXCR from the 5' RACE reads. The data show tens of thousands of distinct CDR3 sequences, around 4.3% seen once. The sample comprised whole blood. Source of these receptors: an adult who was a healthcare worker with PCR-confirmed SARS-CoV-2 infection or an uninfected control (not recorded which). Both conserved end residues are part of each CDR3. D genes are given only for firm matches. Clone size is stated in some rows and not others, as once, few, many or a class when expanded.

>17|TRBJ2-2|many|TRBD1|TRBV7-2
TGTGCCAGCAGCGTAGGTTCCTGGGACAGCAACACCGGGGAGCTGTTTTTT
CASSVGSWDSNTGELFF
>14|TRBJ1-1|many|TRBD1|TRBV6-1
TGTGCCAGCAGGCTGACAGGGGACAACACTGAAGCTTTCTTT
CASRLTGDNTEAFF
>17|TRBJ2-6|many|TRBD1|TRBV12-3/TRBV12-4
TGTGCCAGCAGTTCCGATAAAGACAGGGCTGGGGCCAACGTCCTGACTTTC
CASSSDKDRAGANVLTF
>13|TRBJ2-3|many|NA|TRBV20-1
TGCAGTGCTAGAATGAGTAGCACAGATACGCAGTATTTT
CSARMSSTDTQYF
>16|TRBJ1-6|few|NA|TRBV28
TGTGCCAGCAGTTTAGGGCATTCAGGGCTGAATTCACCCCTCCACTTT
CASSLGHSGLNSPLHF
>15|TRBJ2-3|many|NA|TRBV4-1
TGCGCCAGCAGCCAAGAAGGGGGGCTAGTAGATACGCAGTATTTT
CASSQEGGLVDTQYF
>14|TRBJ2-6|many|NA|TRBV7-9
TGTGCCAGCGTTAGAAGTTCTGGGGCCAACGTCCTGACTTTC
CASVRSSGANVLTF
>15|TRBJ2-4|many|TRBD1|TRBV10-3
TGTGCCATCAATGACGGGACAGGAGCCAAAAACATTCAGTACTTC
CAINDGTGAKNIQYF
>15|TRBJ2-6|medium-sized|NA|TRBV6-2/TRBV6-3
TGTGCCAGCAGTCGCAGGGCTTCTGGGGCCAACGTCCTGACTTTC
CASSRRASGANVLTF
>15|TRBJ2-1|NA|NA|TRBV5-1
TGCGCCAGCAGCTTAGTCACGGGAAGAACCAATGAGCAGTTCTTC
CASSLVTGRTNEQFF
>14|TRBJ1-4|many|NA|TRBV9
TGTGCCAGCAGCGTAGGCGCCAGTAATGAAAAACTGTTTTTT
CASSVGASNEKLFF
>15|TRBJ2-5|many|TRBD2|TRBV20-1
TGCAGTGCTAGTAGCCTAGCGGGGAACCAAGAGACCCAGTACTTC
CSASSLAGNQETQYF
>17|TRBJ2-1|many|TRBD2|TRBV3-1
TGTGCCAGCAGCCGACGACTAGCGGGAGGTTCTTACAATGAGCAGTTCTTC
CASSRRLAGGSYNEQFF
>14|TRBJ2-7|NA|TRBD2|TRBV18
TGTGCCAGCTCAGCGACTAGCGACTCCTACGAGCAGTACTTC
CASSATSDSYEQYF
>15|TRBJ1-2|many|NA|TRBV12-3/TRBV12-4
TGTGCCAGCAGCCACGACCGCGGGACAATTACTGGCTACACCTTC
CASSHDRGTITGYTF
>14|TRBJ2-7|few|TRBD1|TRBV13
TGTGCCAGCAGCCATACAGGGGGCTCCTACGAGCAGTACTTC
CASSHTGGSYEQYF
>13|TRBJ2-7|many|NA|TRBV9
TGTGCCAGCAGCGCCCCAGCCTCCTACGAGCAGTACTTC
CASSAPASYEQYF
>14|TRBJ2-1|many|NA|TRBV5-1
TGCGCCAGCAGCAAGACAAGTTCCTACAATGAGCAGTTCTTC
CASSKTSSYNEQFF
>17|TRBJ1-2|NA|TRBD1|TRBV6-1
TGTGCCAGCAGTGCCCGGGACAGGGCCCAAAATTGGTATGGCTACACCTTC
CASSARDRAQNWYGYTF
>13|TRBJ2-4|few|NA|TRBV20-1
TGCAGTGCTAGTGAAGCGGGCAAAAACATTCAGTACTTC
CSASEAGKNIQYF
>16|TRBJ1-6|NA|NA|TRBV6-6
TGTGCCAGCAGTTCCTCCGGGTTGAAAGTTTATTCACCCCTCCACTTT
CASSSSGLKVYSPLHF
>19|TRBJ2-3|NA|TRBD2|TRBV10-3
TGTGCCATCAGTCCGGCTAGCGGGAGGTCACCTTCTTCCACAGATACGCAGTATTTT
CAISPASGRSPSSTDTQYF
>12|TRBJ1-5|many|NA|TRBV6-6
TGTGCCAGCCACGTGGGGGGACAGCCCCAGCATTTT
CASHVGGQPQHF
>15|TRBJ1-2|many|NA|TRBV18
TGTGCCAGCTCACCGGACAGCCAATTTAACTATGGCTACACCTTC
CASSPDSQFNYGYTF
>15|TRBJ2-3|NA|TRBD1|TRBV5-1
TGCGCCAGCAGCTCCGGACAGGGGGCCACAGATACGCAGTATTTT
CASSSGQGATDTQYF
>14|TRBJ1-1|NA|NA|TRBV20-1
TGCAGTGCTAGAGTGGGCAGTGATAACACTGAAGCTTTCTTT
CSARVGSDNTEAFF
>13|TRBJ2-1|many|TRBD2|TRBV2
TGTACGAGTCGGGGGGGCTCCTACAATGAGCAGTTCTTC
CTSRGGSYNEQFF
>15|TRBJ2-4|many|TRBD2|TRBV7-9
TGTGCCAGCAGCTTAGCTAGCGGGAGGTTAAACATTCAGTACTTC
CASSLASGRLNIQYF
>16|TRBJ2-1|medium-sized|TRBD2|TRBV7-8
TGTGCCAGCAGCAGCCGGACTAGCGGCCAGAACAATGAGCAGTTCTTC
CASSSRTSGQNNEQFF
>13|TRBJ2-7|many|NA|TRBV6-5
TGTGCCAGCAGTCTGCGGGGACAATACGAGCAGTACTTC
CASSLRGQYEQYF
>12|TRBJ2-5|many|NA|TRBV20-1
TGCAGTGCTAGATCGGGACAAGAGACCCAGTACTTC
CSARSGQETQYF
>19|TRBJ2-2|many|NA|TRBV9
TGTGCCAGCAGCAGTTTGTGGTGGAAATCCCAACTAAACACCGGGGAGCTGTTTTTT
CASSSLWWKSQLNTGELFF
>15|TRBJ2-2|many|NA|TRBV5-5
TGTGCCAGCAGCTTGTTCGTGGACCGAGCCGGGGAGCTGTTTTTT
CASSLFVDRAGELFF
>14|TRBJ2-5|NA|NA|TRBV5-4
TGTGCCAGCAGCTTGGCGGGGGAGCCCAAGACCCAGTACTTC
CASSLAGEPKTQYF
>14|TRBJ2-3|many|NA|TRBV11-2
TGTGCCAGCAGCTTAAACCAGGGCACAGATACGCAGTATTTT
CASSLNQGTDTQYF
>14|TRBJ2-2|many|NA|TRBV11-2
TGTGCCAGCAGCACCACAGGGTTCTCCGGGGAGCTGTTTTTT
CASSTTGFSGELFF
>16|TRBJ2-7|many|NA|TRBV5-1
TGCGCCAGCAACCGGCACGAGGGCGCTTCCACCTACGAGCAGTACTTC
CASNRHEGASTYEQYF
>13|TRBJ1-5|few|NA|TRBV18
TGTGCCAGCTCACCACAGGAAAATCAGCCCCAGCATTTT
CASSPQENQPQHF
>16|TRBJ2-4|NA|NA|TRBV7-9
TGTGCCAGCAGCTTGTCTGGGGACACAGCCAAAAACATTCAGTACTTC
CASSLSGDTAKNIQYF